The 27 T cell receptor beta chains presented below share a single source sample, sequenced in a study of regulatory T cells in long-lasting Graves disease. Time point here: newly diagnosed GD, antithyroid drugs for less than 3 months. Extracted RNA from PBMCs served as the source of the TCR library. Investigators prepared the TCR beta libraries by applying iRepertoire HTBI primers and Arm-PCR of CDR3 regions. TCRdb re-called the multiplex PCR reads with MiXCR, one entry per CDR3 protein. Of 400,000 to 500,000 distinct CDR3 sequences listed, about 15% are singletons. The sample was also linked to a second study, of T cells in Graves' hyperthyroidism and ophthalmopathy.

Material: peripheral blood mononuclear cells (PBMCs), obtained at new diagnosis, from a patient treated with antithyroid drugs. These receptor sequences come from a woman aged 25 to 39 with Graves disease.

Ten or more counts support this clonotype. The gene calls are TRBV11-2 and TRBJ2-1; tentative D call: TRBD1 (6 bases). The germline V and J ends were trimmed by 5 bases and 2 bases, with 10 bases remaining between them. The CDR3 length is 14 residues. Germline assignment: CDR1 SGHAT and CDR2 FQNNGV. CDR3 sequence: CASSKQGPYNEQFF. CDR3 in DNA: TGTGCCAGCAGCAAACAGGGCCCCTACAATGAGCAGTTCTTC.

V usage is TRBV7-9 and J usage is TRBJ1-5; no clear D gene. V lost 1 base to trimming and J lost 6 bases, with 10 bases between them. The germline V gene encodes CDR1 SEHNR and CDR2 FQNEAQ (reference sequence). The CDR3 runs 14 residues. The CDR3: CASSLGSPLQPQHF. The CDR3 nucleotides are TGTGCCAGCAGCTTAGGTTCGCCCCTTCAGCCCCAGCATTTT. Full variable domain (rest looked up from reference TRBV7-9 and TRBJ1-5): DTGVSQNPRHKITKRGQNVTFRCDPISEHNRLYWYRQTLGQGPEFLTYFQNEAQLEKSRLLSDRFSAERPKGSFSTLEIQRTEQGDSAMYLCASSLGSPLQPQHFGDGTRLSIL.

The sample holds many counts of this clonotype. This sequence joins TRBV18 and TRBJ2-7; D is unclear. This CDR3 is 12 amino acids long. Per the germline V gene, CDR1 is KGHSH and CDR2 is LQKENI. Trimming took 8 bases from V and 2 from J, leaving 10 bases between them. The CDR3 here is CASSPGPYEQYF. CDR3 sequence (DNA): TGTGCCAGCAGTCCAGGCCCCTACGAGCAGTACTTC.

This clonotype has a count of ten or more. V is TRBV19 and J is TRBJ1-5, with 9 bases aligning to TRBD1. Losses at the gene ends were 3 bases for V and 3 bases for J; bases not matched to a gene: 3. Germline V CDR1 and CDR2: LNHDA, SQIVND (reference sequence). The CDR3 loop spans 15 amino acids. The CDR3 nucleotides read TGTGCCAGTAGTATGGGGACAGGGAACAATCAGCCCCAGCATTTT. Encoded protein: CASSMGTGNNQPQHF.

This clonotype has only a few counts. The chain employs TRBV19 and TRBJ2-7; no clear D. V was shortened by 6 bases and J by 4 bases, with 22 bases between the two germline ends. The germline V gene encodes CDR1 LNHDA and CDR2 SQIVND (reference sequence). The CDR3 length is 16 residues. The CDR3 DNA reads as TGTGCCAGTAGCATGGGAAAGACTCAGAGATTATACGAGCAGTACTTC. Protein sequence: CASSMGKTQRLYEQYF.

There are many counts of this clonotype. In nucleotides, the CDR3 is TGCGCCAGCAGCTTGGATCTAGCGGGAGGCCACAATGAGCAGTTCTTC. Its translation: CASSLDLAGGHNEQFF. The chain employs TRBV5-1 and TRBJ2-1; 11 bases align to TRBD2. Germline V gene data show CDR1 as SGHRS and CDR2 as YFSETQ. J lost 5 bases, V lost 0 bases, and 4 bases had no gene match. CDR3 length: 16 residues.

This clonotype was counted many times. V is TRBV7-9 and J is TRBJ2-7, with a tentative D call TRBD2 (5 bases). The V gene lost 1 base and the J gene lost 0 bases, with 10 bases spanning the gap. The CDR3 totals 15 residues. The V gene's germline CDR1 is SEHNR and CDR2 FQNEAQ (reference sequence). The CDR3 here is CASSLGTLRSYEQYF. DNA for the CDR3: TGTGCCAGCAGCTTAGGGACTCTACGCTCCTACGAGCAGTACTTC. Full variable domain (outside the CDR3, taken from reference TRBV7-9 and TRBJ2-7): DTGVSQNPRHKITKRGQNVTFRCDPISEHNRLYWYRQTLGQGPEFLTYFQNEAQLEKSRLLSDRFSAERPKGSFSTLEIQRTEQGDSAMYLCASSLGTLRSYEQYFGPGTRLTVT.

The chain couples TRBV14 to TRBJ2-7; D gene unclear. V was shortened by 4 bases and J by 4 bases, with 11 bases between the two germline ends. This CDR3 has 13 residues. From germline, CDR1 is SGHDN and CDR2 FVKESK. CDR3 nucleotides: TGTGCCAGCAGCCGCGTGCCTCCGTACGAGCAGTACTTC. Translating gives CASSRVPPYEQYF.

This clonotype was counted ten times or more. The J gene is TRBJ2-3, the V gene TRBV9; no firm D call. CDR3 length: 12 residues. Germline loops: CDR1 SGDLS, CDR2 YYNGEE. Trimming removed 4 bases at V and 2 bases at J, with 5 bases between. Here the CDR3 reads CASSTNTDTQYF. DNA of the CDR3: TGTGCCAGCAGCACCAACACAGATACGCAGTATTTT.

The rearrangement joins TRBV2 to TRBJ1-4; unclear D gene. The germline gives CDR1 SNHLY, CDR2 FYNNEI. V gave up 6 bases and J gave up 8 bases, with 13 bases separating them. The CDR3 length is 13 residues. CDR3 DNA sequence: TGTGCCAGCAGGCGGACTGGCGGCGAAAAACTGTTTTTT. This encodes CASRRTGGEKLFF.

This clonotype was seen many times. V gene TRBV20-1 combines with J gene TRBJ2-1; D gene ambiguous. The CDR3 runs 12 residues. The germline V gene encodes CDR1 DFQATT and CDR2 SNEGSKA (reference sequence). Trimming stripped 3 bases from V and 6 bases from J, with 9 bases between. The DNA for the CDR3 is TGCAGTGCTAGGTTCTTAGTCAATGAGCAGTTCTTC. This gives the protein CSARFLVNEQFF.

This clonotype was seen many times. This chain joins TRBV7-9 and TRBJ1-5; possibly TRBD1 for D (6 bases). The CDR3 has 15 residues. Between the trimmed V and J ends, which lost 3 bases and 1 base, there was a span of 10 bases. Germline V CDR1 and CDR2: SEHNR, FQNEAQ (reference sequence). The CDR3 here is CASSLGDTSNQPQHF. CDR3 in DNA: TGTGCCAGCAGCTTGGGGGACACCAGCAATCAGCCCCAGCATTTT.

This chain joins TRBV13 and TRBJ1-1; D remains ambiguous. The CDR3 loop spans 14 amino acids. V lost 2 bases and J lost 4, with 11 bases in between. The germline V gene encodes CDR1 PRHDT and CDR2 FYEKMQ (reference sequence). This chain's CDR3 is CASSLYASPTEAFF. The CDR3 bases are TGTGCCAGCAGCTTATACGCCTCTCCCACTGAAGCTTTCTTT.

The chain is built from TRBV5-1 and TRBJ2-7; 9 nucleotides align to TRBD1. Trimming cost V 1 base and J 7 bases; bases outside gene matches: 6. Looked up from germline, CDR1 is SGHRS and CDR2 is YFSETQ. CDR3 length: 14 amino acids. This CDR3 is CASSLNRGLDEQYF. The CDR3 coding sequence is TGCGCCAGCAGCTTGAACAGGGGGCTCGATGAGCAGTACTTC.

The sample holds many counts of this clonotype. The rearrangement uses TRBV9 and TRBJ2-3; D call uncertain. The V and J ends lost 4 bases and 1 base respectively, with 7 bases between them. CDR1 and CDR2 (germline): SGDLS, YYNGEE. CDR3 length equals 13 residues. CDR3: CASSSGGTDTQYF. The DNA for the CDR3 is TGTGCCAGCAGCTCTGGGGGCACAGATACGCAGTATTTT. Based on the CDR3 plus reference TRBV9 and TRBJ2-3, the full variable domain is DSGVTQTPKHLITATGQRVTLRCSPRSGDLSVYWYQQSLDQGLQFLIQYYNGEERAKGNILERFSAQQFPDLHSELNLSSLELGDSALYFCASSSGGTDTQYFGPGTRLTVL.

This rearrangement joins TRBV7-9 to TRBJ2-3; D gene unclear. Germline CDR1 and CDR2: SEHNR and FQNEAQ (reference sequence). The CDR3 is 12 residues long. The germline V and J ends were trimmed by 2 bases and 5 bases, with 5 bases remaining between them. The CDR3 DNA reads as TGTGCCAGCAGCTTAAATCGAGATACGCAGTATTTT. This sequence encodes CASSLNRDTQYF.

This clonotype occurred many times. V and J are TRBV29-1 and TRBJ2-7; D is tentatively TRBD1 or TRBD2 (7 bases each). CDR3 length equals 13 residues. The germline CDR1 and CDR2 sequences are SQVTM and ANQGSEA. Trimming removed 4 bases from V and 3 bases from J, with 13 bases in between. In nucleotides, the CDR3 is TGCAGCGTTGGCCCAGGGGGGGACTACGAGCAGTACTTC. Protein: CSVGPGGDYEQYF.

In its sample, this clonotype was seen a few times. The CDR3 DNA follows: TGTGCCAGCAGTTACTCGATGATCAGGGCTACTAATGAAAAACTGTTTTTT. Residues: CASSYSMIRATNEKLFF. The chain recombines TRBV6-5 with TRBJ1-4; a possible D gene is TRBD1 (5 bases). V was trimmed by 0 bases and J by 2 bases, leaving 13 bases between them. The CDR3 has 17 amino acids. Germline V lookup: CDR1 MNHEY, CDR2 SVGAGI.

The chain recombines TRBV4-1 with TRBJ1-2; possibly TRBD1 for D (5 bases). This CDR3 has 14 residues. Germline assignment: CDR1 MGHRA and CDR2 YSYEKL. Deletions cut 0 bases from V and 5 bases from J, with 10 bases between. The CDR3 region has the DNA TGCGCCAGCAGCCAAGATCTTCAGGGATATGGCTACACCTTC. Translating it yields CASSQDLQGYGYTF.

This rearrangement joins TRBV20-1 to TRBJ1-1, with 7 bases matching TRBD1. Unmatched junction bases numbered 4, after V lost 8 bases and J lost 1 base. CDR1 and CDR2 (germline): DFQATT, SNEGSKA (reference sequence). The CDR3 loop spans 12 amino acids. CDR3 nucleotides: TGCAGTTCACAGGGGAGGAACACTGAAGCTTTCTTT. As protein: CSSQGRNTEAFF.

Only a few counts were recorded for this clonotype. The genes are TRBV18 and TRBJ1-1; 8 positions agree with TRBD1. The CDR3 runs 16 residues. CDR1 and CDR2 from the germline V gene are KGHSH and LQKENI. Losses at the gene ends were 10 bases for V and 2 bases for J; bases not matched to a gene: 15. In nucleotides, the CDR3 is TGTGCCACCTCCCGGGACAGGACCTTCGGAAACACTGAAGCTTTCTTT. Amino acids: CATSRDRTFGNTEAFF.

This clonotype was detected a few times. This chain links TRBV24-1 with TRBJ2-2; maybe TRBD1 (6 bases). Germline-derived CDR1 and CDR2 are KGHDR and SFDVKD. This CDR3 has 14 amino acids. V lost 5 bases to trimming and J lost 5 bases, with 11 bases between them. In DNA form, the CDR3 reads TGTGCCACCAGTGGTGGCAGGGGTACCGGGGAGCTGTTTTTT. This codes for CATSGGRGTGELFF.

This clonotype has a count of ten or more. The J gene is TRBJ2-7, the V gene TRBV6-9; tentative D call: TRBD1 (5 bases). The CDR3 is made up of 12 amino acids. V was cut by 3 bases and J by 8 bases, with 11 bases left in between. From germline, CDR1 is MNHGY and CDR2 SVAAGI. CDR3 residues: CASSYLQEKQYF. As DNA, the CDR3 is TGTGCCAGCAGTTACTTACAGGAAAAGCAGTACTTC.

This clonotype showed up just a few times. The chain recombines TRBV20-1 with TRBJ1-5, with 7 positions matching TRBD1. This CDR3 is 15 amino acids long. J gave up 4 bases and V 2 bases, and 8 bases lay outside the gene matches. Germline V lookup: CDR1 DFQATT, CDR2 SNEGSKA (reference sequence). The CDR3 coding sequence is TGCAGTGCTAGACGACCCAGGGGGTGGAATCAGCCCCAGCATTTT. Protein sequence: CSARRPRGWNQPQHF.

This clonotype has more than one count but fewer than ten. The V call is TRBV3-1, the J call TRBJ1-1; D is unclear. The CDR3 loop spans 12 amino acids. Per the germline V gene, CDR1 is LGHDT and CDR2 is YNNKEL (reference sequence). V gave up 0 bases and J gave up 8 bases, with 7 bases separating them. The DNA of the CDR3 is TGTGCCAGCAGCCAAGAACAGACCGAAGCTTTCTTT. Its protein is CASSQEQTEAFF.

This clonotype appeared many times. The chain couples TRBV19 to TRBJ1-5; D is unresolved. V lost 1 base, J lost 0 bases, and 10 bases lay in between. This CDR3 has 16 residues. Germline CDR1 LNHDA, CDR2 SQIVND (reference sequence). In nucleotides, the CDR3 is TGTGCCAGTAGTATAGCCCTGGATTTTAGCAATCAGCCCCAGCATTTT. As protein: CASSIALDFSNQPQHF.

The CDR3 loop reads CASGPAGQTYF. CDR3 sequence (DNA): TGTGCCAGCGGTCCAGCGGGACAGACTTACTTC. The rearrangement uses TRBV12-3 or TRBV12-4 and TRBJ2-4, with D possibly called TRBD1 or TRBD2 (7 bases each). The ends were cut back, 8 bases at V and 16 bases at J, with 18 bases in the middle. This CDR3 comprises 11 residues.